This TCR beta chain was recorded in a study of blood T cells in healthy people across ages. Study conclusions and caveats: Versus aged donors, long-lived donors had higher diversity and more naive CD4+ cells.

This CDR3 comprises 15 residues. CDR1 and CDR2 from the germline V gene are KGHDR and SFDVKD. V was clipped by 0 bases and J by 7 bases, with 12 bases between them. This clonotype was detected many times. Its target is unknown. Ranging in age from about 6 to 95, the donors were healthy Caucasian individuals from Russia. Isolation recovered at least 6 million PBMCs from every sample. A second PCR, run for roughly 7 to 12 cycles, used a sample-barcoded 5' primer plus a J-beta primer mix. Researchers report that a template-switch adaptor with 12 random nucleotides tagged each cDNA molecule. TCRdb reprocessed the 5' RACE reads via MiXCR and lists one record per CDR3 protein. The sample includes 870,000 or so distinct CDR3 sequences, 25% to 30% of them seen just once.

The chain has TRBV24-1 and TRBJ2-1; D unresolved. Source material: blood. The sequence derives from a woman of 80 years or more in good health. CDR3 sequence (DNA): TGTGCCACCAGTGATTTGTCCAATTTGAGGAATGAGCAGTTCTTC. This gives the protein CATSDLSNLRNEQFF.